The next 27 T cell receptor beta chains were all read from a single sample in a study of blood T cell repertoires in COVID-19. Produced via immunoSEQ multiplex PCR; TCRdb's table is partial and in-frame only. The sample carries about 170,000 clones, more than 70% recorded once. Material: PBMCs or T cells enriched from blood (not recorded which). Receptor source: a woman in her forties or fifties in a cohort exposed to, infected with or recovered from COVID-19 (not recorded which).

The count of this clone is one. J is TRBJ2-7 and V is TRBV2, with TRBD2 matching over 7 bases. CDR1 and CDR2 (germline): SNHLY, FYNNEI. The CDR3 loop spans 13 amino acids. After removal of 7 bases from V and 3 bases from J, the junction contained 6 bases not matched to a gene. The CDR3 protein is CASMLAAFYEQYF. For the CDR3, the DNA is TGTGCCAGCATGCTAGCGGCCTTCTACGAGCAGTACTTC.

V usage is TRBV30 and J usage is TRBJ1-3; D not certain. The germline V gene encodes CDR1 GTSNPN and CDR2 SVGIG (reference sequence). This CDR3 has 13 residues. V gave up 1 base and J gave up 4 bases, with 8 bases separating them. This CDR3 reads CAWSAGEGNTIYF. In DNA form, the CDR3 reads TGTGCCTGGAGTGCCGGGGAAGGAAACACCATATATTTT.

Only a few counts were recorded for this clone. The CDR3 DNA follows: TGTGCCAGCTCCGGACAGGACTCCTACAATGAGCAGTTCTTC. Translation: CASSGQDSYNEQFF. The chain uses TRBV7-9 and TRBJ2-1, with 7 bases aligning to TRBD1. Germline CDR1 is SEHNR and CDR2 is FQNEAQ (reference sequence). V shed 8 bases and J 0 bases; nucleotides not matched to a gene: 4. The CDR3 consists of 14 residues.

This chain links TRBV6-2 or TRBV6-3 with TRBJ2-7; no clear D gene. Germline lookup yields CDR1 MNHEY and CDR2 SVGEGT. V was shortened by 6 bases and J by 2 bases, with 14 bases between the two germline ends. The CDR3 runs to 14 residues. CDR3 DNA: TGTGCCAGCAGCTCGGCGGCGCAGCCCTACGAGCAGTACTTC. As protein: CASSSAAQPYEQYF.

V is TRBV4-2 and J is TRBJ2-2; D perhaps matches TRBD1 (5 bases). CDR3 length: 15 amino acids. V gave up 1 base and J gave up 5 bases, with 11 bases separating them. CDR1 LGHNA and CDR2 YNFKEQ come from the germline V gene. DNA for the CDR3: TGTGCCAGCAGCCAAGCAGGGTCCGAAACCGGGGAGCTGTTTTTT. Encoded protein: CASSQAGSETGELFF.

This CDR3 is CASSRGQGVLNEKLFF. DNA of the CDR3: TGTGCCAGTAGTCGAGGACAGGGAGTCTTGAATGAAAAACTGTTTTTT. The chain couples TRBV19 to TRBJ1-4; TRBD1 agrees at 8 bases. CDR3 length equals 16 residues. Trimming took 5 bases from V and 5 from J; bases not matched to a gene: 10. Per germline, CDR1 LNHDA and CDR2 SQIVND (reference sequence).

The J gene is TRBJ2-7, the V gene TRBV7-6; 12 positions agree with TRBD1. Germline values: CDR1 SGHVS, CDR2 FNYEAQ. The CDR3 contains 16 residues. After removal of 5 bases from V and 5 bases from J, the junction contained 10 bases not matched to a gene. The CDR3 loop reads CASSPSPGQGADEQYF. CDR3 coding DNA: TGTGCCAGCAGCCCAAGTCCGGGACAGGGGGCTGACGAGCAGTACTTC.

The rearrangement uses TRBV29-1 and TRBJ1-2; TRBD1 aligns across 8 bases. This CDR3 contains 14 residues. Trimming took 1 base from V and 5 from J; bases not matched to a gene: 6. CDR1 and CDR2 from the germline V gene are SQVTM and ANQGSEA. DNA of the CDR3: TGCAGCGTTGAAGGGGACAGGAGGGGGTATGGCTACACCTTC. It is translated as CSVEGDRRGYGYTF.

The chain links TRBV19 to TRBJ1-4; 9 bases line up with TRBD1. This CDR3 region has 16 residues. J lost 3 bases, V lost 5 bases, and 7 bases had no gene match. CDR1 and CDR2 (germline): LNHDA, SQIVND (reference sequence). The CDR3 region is CASSQRQGGANEKLFF. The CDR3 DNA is TGTGCCAGTAGTCAACGACAGGGGGGTGCTAATGAAAAACTGTTTTTT.

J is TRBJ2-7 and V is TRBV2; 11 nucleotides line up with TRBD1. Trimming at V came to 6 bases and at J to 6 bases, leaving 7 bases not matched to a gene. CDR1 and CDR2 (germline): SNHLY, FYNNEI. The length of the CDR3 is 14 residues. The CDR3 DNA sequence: TGTGCCAGCAGCGGAGGGGACAGGGGGGCCGAGCAGTACTTC. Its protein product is CASSGGDRGAEQYF.

The CDR3 coding sequence is TGTGCCAGCAGTGAACCTAGCGGGATCTACAATGAGCAGTTCTTC. This encodes CASSEPSGIYNEQFF. This chain joins TRBV2 and TRBJ2-1; TRBD2 aligns across 9 bases. This CDR3 region has 15 residues. CDR1 is SNHLY, CDR2 FYNNEI, per germline. V trimming: 2 bases; J trimming: 3 bases; junction bases outside the gene matches: 2.

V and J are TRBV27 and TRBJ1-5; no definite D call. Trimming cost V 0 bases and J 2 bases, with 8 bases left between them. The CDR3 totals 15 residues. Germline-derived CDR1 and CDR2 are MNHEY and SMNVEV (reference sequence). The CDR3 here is CASSLSQRGNQPQHF. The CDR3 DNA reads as TGTGCCAGCAGTTTATCCCAACGGGGCAATCAGCCCCAGCATTTT.

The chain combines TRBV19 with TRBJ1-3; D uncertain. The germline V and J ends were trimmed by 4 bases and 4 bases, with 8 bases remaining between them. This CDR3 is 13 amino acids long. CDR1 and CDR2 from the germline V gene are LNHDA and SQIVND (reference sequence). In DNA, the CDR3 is TGTGCCAGTAGTAATCTGTTCGGAAACACCATATATTTT. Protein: CASSNLFGNTIYF.

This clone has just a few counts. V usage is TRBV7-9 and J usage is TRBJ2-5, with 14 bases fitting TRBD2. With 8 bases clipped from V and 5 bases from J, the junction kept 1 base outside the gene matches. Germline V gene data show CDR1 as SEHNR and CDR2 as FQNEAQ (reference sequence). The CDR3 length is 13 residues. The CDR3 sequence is CASGTSGGETQYF. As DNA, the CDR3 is TGTGCCAGCGGGACTAGCGGGGGCGAGACCCAGTACTTC.

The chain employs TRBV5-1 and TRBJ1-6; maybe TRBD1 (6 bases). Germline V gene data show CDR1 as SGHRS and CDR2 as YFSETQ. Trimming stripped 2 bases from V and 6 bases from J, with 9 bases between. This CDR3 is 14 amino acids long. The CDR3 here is CASSFEQGNSPLHF. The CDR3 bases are TGCGCCAGCAGCTTTGAACAGGGTAATTCACCCCTCCACTTT.

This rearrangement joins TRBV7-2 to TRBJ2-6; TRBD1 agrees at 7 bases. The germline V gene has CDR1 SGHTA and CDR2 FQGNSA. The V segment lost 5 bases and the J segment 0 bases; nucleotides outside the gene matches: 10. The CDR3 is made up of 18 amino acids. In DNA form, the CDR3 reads TGTGCCAGCAGCATATCCGGGACAGAGAGCTCTGGGGCCAACGTCCTGACTTTC. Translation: CASSISGTESSGANVLTF.

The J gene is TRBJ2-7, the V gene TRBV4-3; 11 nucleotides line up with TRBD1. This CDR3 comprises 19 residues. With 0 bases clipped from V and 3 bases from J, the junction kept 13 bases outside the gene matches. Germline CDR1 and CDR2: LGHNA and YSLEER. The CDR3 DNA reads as TGCGCCAGCAGCCAAGATAGGACAGGGGGCGCGGGAGGGCTCTACGAGCAGTACTTC. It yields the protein CASSQDRTGGAGGLYEQYF.

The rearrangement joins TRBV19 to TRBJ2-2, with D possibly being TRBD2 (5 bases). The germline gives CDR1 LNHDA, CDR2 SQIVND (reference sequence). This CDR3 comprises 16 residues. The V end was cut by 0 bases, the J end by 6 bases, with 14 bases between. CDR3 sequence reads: CASSIDMGRGSGELFF. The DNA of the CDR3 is TGTGCCAGTAGTATAGATATGGGCAGAGGGTCCGGGGAGCTGTTTTTT.

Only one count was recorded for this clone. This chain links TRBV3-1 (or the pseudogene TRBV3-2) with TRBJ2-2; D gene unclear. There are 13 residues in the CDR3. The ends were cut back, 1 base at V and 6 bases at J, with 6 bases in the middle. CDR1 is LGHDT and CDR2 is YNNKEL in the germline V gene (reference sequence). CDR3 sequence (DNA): TGTGCCAGCAGCCAAGGAGTCTCCGGGGAGCTGTTTTTT. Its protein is CASSQGVSGELFF.

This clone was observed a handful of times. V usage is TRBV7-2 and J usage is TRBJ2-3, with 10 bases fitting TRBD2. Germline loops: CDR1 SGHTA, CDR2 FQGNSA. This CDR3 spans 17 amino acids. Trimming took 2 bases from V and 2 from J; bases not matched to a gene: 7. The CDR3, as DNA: TGTGCCAGCAGCTTAAGAGCGGGGGGGCCGGTCACAGATACGCAGTATTTT. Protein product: CASSLRAGGPVTDTQYF.

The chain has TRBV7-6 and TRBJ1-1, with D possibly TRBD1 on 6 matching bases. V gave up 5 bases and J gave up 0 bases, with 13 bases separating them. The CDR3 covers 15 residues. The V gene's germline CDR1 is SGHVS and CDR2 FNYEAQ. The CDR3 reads CASSLTQGLNTEAFF. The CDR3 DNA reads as TGTGCCAGCAGCCTAACACAGGGATTGAACACTGAAGCTTTCTTT.

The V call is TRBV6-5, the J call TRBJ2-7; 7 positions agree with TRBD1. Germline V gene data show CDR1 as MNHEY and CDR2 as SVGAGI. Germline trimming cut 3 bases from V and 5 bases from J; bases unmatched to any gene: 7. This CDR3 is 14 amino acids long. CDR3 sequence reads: CASSYKTGFNEQYF. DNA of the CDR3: TGTGCCAGCAGTTATAAGACAGGGTTCAACGAGCAGTACTTC.

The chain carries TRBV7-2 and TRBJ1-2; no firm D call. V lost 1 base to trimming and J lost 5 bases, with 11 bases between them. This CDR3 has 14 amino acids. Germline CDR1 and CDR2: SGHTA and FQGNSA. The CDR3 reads CASSLGGPGYGYTF. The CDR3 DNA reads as TGTGCCAGCAGCTTAGGGGGTCCGGGGTATGGCTACACCTTC.

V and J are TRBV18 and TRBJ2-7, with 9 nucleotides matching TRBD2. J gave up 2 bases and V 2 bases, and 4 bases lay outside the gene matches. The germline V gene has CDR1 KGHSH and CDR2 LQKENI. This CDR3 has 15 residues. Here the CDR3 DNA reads TGTGCCAGCTCACCATCGCCTAGCGGGGCCTACGAGCAGTACTTC. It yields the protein CASSPSPSGAYEQYF.

The CDR3 is CASSYSGRSYEQYF. The CDR3 DNA is TGTGCCAGCAGTTACTCTGGCAGATCCTACGAGCAGTACTTC. The chain carries TRBV6-5 and TRBJ2-7; D gene ambiguous. The germline CDR1 and CDR2 sequences are MNHEY and SVGAGI. CDR3 length equals 14 residues. Trimming pared 0 bases from V and 1 base from J, leaving 7 bases between.

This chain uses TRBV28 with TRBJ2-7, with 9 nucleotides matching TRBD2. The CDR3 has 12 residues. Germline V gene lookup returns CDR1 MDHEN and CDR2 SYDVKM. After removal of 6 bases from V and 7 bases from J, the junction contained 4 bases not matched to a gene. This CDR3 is CASRVLAGEQYF. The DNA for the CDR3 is TGTGCCAGCAGGGTGCTAGCGGGGGAGCAGTACTTC.

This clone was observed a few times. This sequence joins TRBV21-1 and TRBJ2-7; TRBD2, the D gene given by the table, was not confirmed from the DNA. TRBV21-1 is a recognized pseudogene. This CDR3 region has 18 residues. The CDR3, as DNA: TGTGCCAGCAGCGCAAACCGGGGGACTAGCGGGCGGCTCTACGAGCAGTACTTC. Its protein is CASSANRGTSGRLYEQYF.